These T cell receptor beta chains were read from a single sample in a study of CD8+CD57+ T cells in acquired aplastic anemia. One entry per CDR3 protein results from TCRdb running MiXCR on the reads. The sample shows under 250,000 distinct CDR3 sequences, about 37% of them seen only once. The sequenced sample was sorted CD4+, CD8+, or CD8+CD57+ T cells (not recorded which) from PBMCs. These receptors were collected from a human donor in good health, serving as a control. Both conserved end residues are part of each CDR3. The order of the fields is clone size, D gene, V gene, J gene, CDR3 protein, CDR3 DNA. A D gene is named only where the DNA matches it firmly. A row's size may be missing; if present it is once, few, many or a size class.

clone size: many; D gene: NA; V gene: TRBV6-2/TRBV6-3; J gene: TRBJ1-1; CDR3 protein: CASSYLGQNTEAFF; CDR3 DNA: TGTGCCAGCAGTTACCTCGGACAGAACACTGAAGCTTTCTTT
clone size: NA; D gene: NA; V gene: TRBV4-3; J gene: TRBJ2-3; CDR3 protein: CASSQDQVTRGPYTQYF; CDR3 DNA: TGCGCCAGCAGCCAAGATCAAGTTACCAGAGGTCCGTATACGCAGTATTTT
clone size: NA; D gene: TRBD2; V gene: TRBV10-3; J gene: TRBJ2-5; CDR3 protein: CATTSGGPGQYF; CDR3 DNA: TGTGCCACCACTAGCGGGGGGCCCGGCCAGTACTTC
clone size: many; D gene: NA; V gene: TRBV20-1; J gene: TRBJ1-1; CDR3 protein: CSATPDRNTEAFF; CDR3 DNA: TGCAGTGCTACTCCGGACAGAAACACTGAAGCTTTCTTT
clone size: NA; D gene: TRBD1; V gene: TRBV27; J gene: TRBJ1-1; CDR3 protein: CASRPGGARTEAFF; CDR3 DNA: TGTGCCAGCAGACCAGGGGGCGCGCGCACTGAAGCTTTCTTT
clone size: NA; D gene: TRBD1; V gene: TRBV7-8; J gene: TRBJ1-5; CDR3 protein: CASSSEQGAYQPQHF; CDR3 DNA: TGTGCCAGCAGCTCAGAACAGGGGGCATATCAGCCCCAGCATTTT
clone size: NA; D gene: NA; V gene: TRBV19; J gene: TRBJ1-5; CDR3 protein: CASGFGQPPLQPQHF; CDR3 DNA: TGTGCCAGTGGTTTCGGGCAGCCACCCCTTCAGCCCCAGCATTTT
clone size: few; D gene: NA; V gene: TRBV2; J gene: TRBJ1-2; CDR3 protein: CASSAREDSYGYTF; CDR3 DNA: TGTGCCAGCAGTGCTAGAGAGGACAGCTATGGCTACACCTTC
clone size: many; D gene: TRBD2; V gene: TRBV14; J gene: TRBJ2-7; CDR3 protein: CASREGGGPYEQYF; CDR3 DNA: TGTGCCTCTCGAGAGGGCGGGGGACCCTACGAGCAGTACTTC
clone size: many; D gene: NA; V gene: TRBV20-1; J gene: TRBJ1-1; CDR3 protein: CSAPGGRVAFF; CDR3 DNA: TGCAGTGCTCCGGGGGGGAGAGTAGCTTTCTTT
clone size: many; D gene: NA; V gene: TRBV2; J gene: TRBJ1-2; CDR3 protein: CASSVTANYGYTF; CDR3 DNA: TGTGCCAGCAGCGTGACCGCTAACTATGGCTACACCTTC
clone size: NA; D gene: TRBD2; V gene: TRBV20-1; J gene: TRBJ2-7; CDR3 protein: CSANRASGAYEQYF; CDR3 DNA: TGCAGTGCTAATCGGGCTAGCGGGGCCTACGAGCAGTACTTC
clone size: few; D gene: NA; V gene: TRBV18; J gene: TRBJ2-7; CDR3 protein: CASSPPGGYEQYF; CDR3 DNA: TGTGCCAGCTCACCACCGGGGGGTTACGAGCAGTACTTC
clone size: many; D gene: NA; V gene: TRBV10-3; J gene: TRBJ2-5; CDR3 protein: CAISESRTGETQYF; CDR3 DNA: TGTGCCATCAGTGAGTCGAGGACCGGGGAGACCCAGTACTTC
clone size: many; D gene: NA; V gene: TRBV15; J gene: TRBJ2-3; CDR3 protein: CATSTSNFLALSTDTQYF; CDR3 DNA: TGTGCCACCAGCACTTCTAATTTCCTAGCTCTAAGCACAGATACGCAGTATTTT
clone size: NA; D gene: TRBD1; V gene: TRBV14; J gene: TRBJ2-3; CDR3 protein: CASSSQGASSTDTQYF; CDR3 DNA: TGTGCCAGCAGCTCGCAGGGGGCGTCTAGCACAGATACGCAGTATTTT
clone size: many; D gene: NA; V gene: TRBV10-1; J gene: TRBJ1-3; CDR3 protein: CASSENISGNTIYF; CDR3 DNA: TGCGCCAGCAGTGAGAATATATCTGGAAACACCATATATTTT
clone size: many; D gene: NA; V gene: TRBV5-5; J gene: TRBJ2-7; CDR3 protein: CASRIDSNSYEQYF; CDR3 DNA: TGTGCCAGCAGGATTGACAGTAACTCCTACGAGCAGTACTTC
clone size: NA; D gene: TRBD2; V gene: TRBV7-8; J gene: TRBJ2-7; CDR3 protein: CASSLRGGTYEQYF; CDR3 DNA: TGTGCCAGCAGCTTGCGGGGGGGGACCTACGAGCAGTACTTC
clone size: many; D gene: NA; V gene: TRBV7-3; J gene: TRBJ2-2; CDR3 protein: CASSTRRGELFF; CDR3 DNA: TGTGCCAGCAGCACACGGCGAGGGGAGCTGTTTTTT
clone size: many; D gene: NA; V gene: TRBV30; J gene: TRBJ2-7; CDR3 protein: CACQRDDYEQYF; CDR3 DNA: TGTGCCTGCCAAAGGGACGACTACGAGCAGTACTTC
clone size: many; D gene: NA; V gene: TRBV7-9; J gene: TRBJ2-7; CDR3 protein: CASSLLGTYSYEQYF; CDR3 DNA: TGTGCCAGCAGCTTATTGGGGACTTACTCCTACGAGCAGTACTTC
clone size: NA; D gene: TRBD1; V gene: TRBV28; J gene: TRBJ2-1; CDR3 protein: CASSYGQGTSNEQFF; CDR3 DNA: TGTGCCAGCAGTTATGGACAGGGAACATCCAATGAGCAGTTCTTC
clone size: few; D gene: NA; V gene: TRBV7-8; J gene: TRBJ1-5; CDR3 protein: CASSHYSNQPQHF; CDR3 DNA: TGTGCCAGCAGCCATTATAGCAATCAGCCCCAGCATTTT
clone size: once; D gene: NA; V gene: TRBV11-1; J gene: TRBJ2-2; CDR3 protein: CASSILPGTYTGKLFF; CDR3 DNA: TGTGCCAGCAGCATTCTTCCGGGGACATACACCGGGAAGCTGTTTTTT